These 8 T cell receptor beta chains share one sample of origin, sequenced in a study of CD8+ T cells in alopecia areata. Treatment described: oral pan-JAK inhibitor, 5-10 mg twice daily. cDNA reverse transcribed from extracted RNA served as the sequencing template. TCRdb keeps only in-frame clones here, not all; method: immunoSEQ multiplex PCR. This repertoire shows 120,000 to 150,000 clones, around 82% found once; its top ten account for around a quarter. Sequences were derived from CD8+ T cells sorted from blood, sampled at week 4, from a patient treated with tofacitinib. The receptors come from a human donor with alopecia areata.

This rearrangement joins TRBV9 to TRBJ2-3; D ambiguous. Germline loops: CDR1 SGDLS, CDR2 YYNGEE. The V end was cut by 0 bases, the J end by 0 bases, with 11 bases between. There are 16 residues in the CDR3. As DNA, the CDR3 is TGTGCCAGCAGCGTAGAGGGCAGTTCTAGCACAGATACGCAGTATTTT. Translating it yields CASSVEGSSSTDTQYF.

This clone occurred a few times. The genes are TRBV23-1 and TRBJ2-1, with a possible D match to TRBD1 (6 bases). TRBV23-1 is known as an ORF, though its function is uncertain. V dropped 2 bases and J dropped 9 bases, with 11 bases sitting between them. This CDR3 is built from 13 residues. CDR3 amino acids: CASSQPRGSEQFF. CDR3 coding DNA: TGCGCCAGCAGTCAACCTAGGGGGAGTGAGCAGTTCTTC.

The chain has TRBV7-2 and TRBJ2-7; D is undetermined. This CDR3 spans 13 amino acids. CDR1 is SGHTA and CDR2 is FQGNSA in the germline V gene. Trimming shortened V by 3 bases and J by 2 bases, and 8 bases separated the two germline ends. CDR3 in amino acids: CASSFTSPYEQYF. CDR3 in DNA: TGTGCCAGCAGCTTCACAAGCCCCTACGAGCAGTACTTC.

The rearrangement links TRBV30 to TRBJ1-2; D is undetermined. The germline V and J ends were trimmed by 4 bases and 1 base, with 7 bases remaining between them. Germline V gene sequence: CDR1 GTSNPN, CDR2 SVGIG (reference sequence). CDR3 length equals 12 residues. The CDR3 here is CAWMILNYGYTF. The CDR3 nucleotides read TGTGCCTGGATGATCCTTAACTATGGCTACACCTTC. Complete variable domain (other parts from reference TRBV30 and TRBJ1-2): SQTIHQWPATLVQPVGSPLSLECTVEGTSNPNLYWYRQAAGRGLQLLFYSVGIGQISSEVPQNLSASRPQDRQFILSSKKLLLSDSGFYLCAWMILNYGYTFGSGTRLTVV.

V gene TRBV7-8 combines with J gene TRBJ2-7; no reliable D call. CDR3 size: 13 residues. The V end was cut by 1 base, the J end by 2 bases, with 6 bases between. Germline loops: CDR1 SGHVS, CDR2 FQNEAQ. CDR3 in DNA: TGTGCCAGCAGCTTAGAGGTTCCCTACGAGCAGTACTTC. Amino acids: CASSLEVPYEQYF.

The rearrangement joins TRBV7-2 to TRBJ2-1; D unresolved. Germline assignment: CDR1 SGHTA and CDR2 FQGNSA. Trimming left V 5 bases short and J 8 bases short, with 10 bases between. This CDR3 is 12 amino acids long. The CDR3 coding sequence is TGTGCCAGCAGCATGAGTGTGGATGAGCAGTTCTTC. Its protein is CASSMSVDEQFF.

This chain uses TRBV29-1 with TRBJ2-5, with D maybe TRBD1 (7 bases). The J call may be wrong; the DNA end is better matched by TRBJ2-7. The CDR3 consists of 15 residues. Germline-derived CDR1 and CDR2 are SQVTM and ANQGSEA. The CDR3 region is CSVRGGTVSSYEQYF. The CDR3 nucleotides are TGCAGCGTTCGAGGGGGGACAGTAAGCTCCTACGAGCAGTACTTC.

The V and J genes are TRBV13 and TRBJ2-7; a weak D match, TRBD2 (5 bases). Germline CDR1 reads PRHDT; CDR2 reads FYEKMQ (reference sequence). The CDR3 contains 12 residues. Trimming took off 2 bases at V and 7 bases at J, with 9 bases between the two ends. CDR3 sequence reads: CASSLTSTEQYF. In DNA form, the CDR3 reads TGTGCCAGCAGCTTAACTAGTACTGAGCAGTACTTC. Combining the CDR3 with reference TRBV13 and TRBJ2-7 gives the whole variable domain AAGVIQSPRHLIKEKRETATLKCYPIPRHDTVYWYQQGPGQDPQFLISFYEKMQSDKGSIPDRFSAQQFSDYHSELNMSSLELGDSALYFCASSLTSTEQYFGPGTRLTVT.